This T cell receptor (beta chain) was captured in a study of blood T cell repertoires in COVID-19. Study details: Donors in the United States, Italy and Spain gave samples during acute or convalescent COVID-19. Nucleic acid was either cDNA or gDNA, and it came from T cells, B-cell-depleted T cells, or PBMCs.

Original processing methods: The assay estimated nucleated cells by amplifying reference gene primers. Some clones are missing from TCRdb's copy, which holds only in-frame ones; the method was immunoSEQ multiplex PCR. V, J and clone size are taken as reported in that table, and D and trimming were inferred from the DNA itself. The profile shows around 150,000 clones, around 90% of them singletons. The count of this clone is one. Per germline, CDR1 KGHSY and CDR2 FQNENV. V lost 4 bases and J lost 8, with 11 bases in between. There are 12 residues in the CDR3. The sequenced sample consisted of peripheral blood. The receptor's source is a woman aged 55-75 years with active or convalescent COVID-19. The V gene is TRBV16, the J gene TRBJ1-1; no reliable D call. The CDR3 region has the DNA TGTGCCAGCAGCCTAAGTGGGAGGGAAGCTTTCTTT. Its translation: CASSLSGREAFF.